Reported below is one TCR beta chain. As yet, its antigen is unknown. These data belong to a study of cytomegalovirus exposure and HLA in healthy donors. As for the study in general: Findings of an earlier analysis included around 100 million unique TCR beta sequences from 200 million or so T cells. Genetic ancestry analysis placed approximately 78% of the roughly 400 donors that were genotyped in the Caucasian-associated cluster.

General study points: Through in vitro validation, three CMV-associated chains were shown to be specific for CMV antigens. The authors judged a highly shared variant cluster likely a sequencing artifact.

The PCR contained 60 Vbeta and 13 Jbeta primers. Repertoires were generated with immunoSEQ multiplex PCR, while TCRdb's copy carries only in-frame clones and drops some. The table lists about 200,000 clones, over 65% of them singletons. CDR1 and CDR2 from the germline V gene are MNHEY and SMNVEV (reference sequence). Trimming pared 4 bases from V and 4 bases from J, leaving 14 bases between. CDR3 size: 15 residues. The sample comprised PBMCs. The V gene is TRBV27, the J gene TRBJ2-1, with a possible D match to TRBD2 (6 bases). The source is a young man in good health and CMV-seronegative. The CDR3 spells CASSYRGGIYNEQFF. In nucleotides, the CDR3 is TGTGCCAGCAGTTACCGGGGAGGAATTTACAATGAGCAGTTCTTC.